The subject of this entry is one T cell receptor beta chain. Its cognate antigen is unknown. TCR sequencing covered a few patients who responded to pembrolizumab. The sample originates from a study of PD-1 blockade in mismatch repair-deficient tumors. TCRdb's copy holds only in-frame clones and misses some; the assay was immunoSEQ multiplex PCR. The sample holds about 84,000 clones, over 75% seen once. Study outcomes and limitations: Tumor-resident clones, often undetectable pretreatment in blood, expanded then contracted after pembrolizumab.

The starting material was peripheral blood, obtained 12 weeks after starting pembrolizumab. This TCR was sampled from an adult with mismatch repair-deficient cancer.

The CDR3 DNA is TGTGCCAGCAGTTTTTCCCACTCAGGGGACGAGCAGTACTTC. Amino acids: CASSFSHSGDEQYF. The rearrangement uses TRBV28 and TRBJ2-7, with D perhaps TRBD1 (6 bases). Trimming shortened V by 3 bases and J by 5 bases, and 14 bases separated the two germline ends. CDR1 is MDHEN, CDR2 SYDVKM, per germline. The CDR3 is 14 amino acids.